This entry features one TCR beta chain sequence. The data originate from a study of blood T cell repertoires in COVID-19. Study information: Samples representing acute and convalescent COVID-19 were sourced from the United States, Italy and Spain.

Profiled with immunoSEQ multiplex PCR; TCRdb holds only in-frame clones, not every one. The table shows 85,000 to 110,000 clones, with roughly 90% occurring only once. Trimming shortened V by 4 bases and J by 8 bases, and 24 bases separated the two germline ends. The CDR3 is made up of 16 amino acids. The germline V gene encodes CDR1 SGDLS and CDR2 YYNGEE. Sequencing input: peripheral blood. The sequence was obtained from a woman in her sixties with acute or convalescent COVID-19. The V call is TRBV9, the J call TRBJ1-2, with D possibly TRBD1 on 6 matching bases. CDR3 amino acids: CASSHTTGSGRKGYTF. In DNA, the CDR3 is TGTGCCAGCAGCCACACGACAGGATCGGGGCGGAAGGGCTACACCTTC.